This T cell receptor (beta chain) was profiled in a study of OX40 agonist ivuxolimab in advanced cancers. Across the whole study: Ivuxolimab, which is an agonistic anti-OX40 (CD134) antibody, was administered to the patients.

Germline-derived CDR1 and CDR2 are MNHEY and SMNVEV (reference sequence). V lost 2 bases and J lost 9; bases outside the gene matches: 5. The CDR3 has 14 residues. Measured with immunoSEQ multiplex PCR; TCRdb has only the in-frame clones, and not every one. The sample consists of 26,000 or so clones, almost 90% of them appearing once. This clone appeared once. The clonotype was recovered from an adult with an advanced solid tumor such as melanoma, head and neck, liver or kidney cancer. This rearrangement joins TRBV27 to TRBJ2-1; TRBD2 matches at 9 bases. The sequences come from CD4+ or CD8+ T cells sorted from blood, collected in a trial of the OX40 agonist ivuxolimab. CDR3 DNA: TGTGCCAGCAGTTTAGGCGGGGGGGCCGGTGAGCAGTTCTTC. It codes for CASSLGGGAGEQFF.